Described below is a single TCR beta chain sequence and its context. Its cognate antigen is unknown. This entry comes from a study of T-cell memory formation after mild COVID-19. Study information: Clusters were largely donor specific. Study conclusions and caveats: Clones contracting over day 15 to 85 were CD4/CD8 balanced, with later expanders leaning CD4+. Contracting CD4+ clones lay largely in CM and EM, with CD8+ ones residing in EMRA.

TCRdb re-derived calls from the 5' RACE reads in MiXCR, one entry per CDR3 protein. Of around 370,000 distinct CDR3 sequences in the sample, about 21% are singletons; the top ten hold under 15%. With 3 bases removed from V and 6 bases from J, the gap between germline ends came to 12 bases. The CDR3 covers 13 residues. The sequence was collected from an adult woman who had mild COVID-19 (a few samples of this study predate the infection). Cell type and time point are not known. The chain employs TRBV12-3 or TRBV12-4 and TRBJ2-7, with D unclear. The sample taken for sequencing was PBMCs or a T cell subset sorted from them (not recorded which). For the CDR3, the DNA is TGTGCCAGCAGTTTCGTCTCGGTGTCCGAGCAGTACTTC. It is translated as CASSFVSVSEQYF.